This T cell receptor (beta chain) was profiled in a study of blood T cell repertoires in COVID-19. Study summary: Specimens from acute and convalescent COVID-19 originated in the United States, Italy and Spain. T cells, B-cell-depleted T cells, or PBMCs supplied cDNA or gDNA.

As handled by the study authors: By means of reference gene primer amplification, nucleated cell counts were estimated. Sequencing was performed with immunoSEQ multiplex PCR; in TCRdb, only in-frame clones are kept and a portion is missing. For V, J and clone size, that table is used; D and trimming come from the DNA. The sample shows over 250,000 clones, under 90% of them seen only once. Germline V gene sequence: CDR1 SGHTA, CDR2 FQGNSA. CDR3 length: 18 residues. Trimming at V came to 1 base and at J to 7 bases, leaving 13 bases not matched to a gene. This receptor was taken from a woman in her forties or fifties who had recovered from COVID-19. The specimen was peripheral blood. This chain joins TRBV7-2 and TRBJ2-1, with TRBD2 identical over 10 bases. Here the CDR3 reads CASSLDPSGGAILNEQFF. The DNA of the CDR3 is TGTGCCAGCAGCTTAGACCCTAGCGGGGGCGCAATTCTTAATGAGCAGTTCTTC.